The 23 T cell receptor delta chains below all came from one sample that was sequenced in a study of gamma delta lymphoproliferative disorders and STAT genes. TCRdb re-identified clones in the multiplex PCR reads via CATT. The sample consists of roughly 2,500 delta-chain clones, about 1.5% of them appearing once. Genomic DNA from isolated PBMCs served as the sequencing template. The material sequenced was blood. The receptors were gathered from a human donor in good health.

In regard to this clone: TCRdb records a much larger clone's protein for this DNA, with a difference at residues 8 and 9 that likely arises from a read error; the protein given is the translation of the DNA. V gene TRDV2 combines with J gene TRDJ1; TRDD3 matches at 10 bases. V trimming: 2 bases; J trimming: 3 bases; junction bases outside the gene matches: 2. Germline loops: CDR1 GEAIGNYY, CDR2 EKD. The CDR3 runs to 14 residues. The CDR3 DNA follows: TGTGCCTGTGACAAACTGGGGGATTCCGATAAACTCATCTTT. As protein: CACDKLGDSDKLIF.

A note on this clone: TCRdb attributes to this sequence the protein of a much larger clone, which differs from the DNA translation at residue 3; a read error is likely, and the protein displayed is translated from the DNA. The chain's CDR3 is CAFIYPQGAVYTDKLIF. The CDR3 DNA reads TGTGCCTTCATCTACCCTCAGGGTGCTGTGTACACCGATAAACTCATCTTT. The chain joins TRDV3 to TRDJ1; D ambiguous. CDR3 length: 17 amino acids. The V end was cut by 3 bases, the J end by 0 bases, with 23 bases between. The V gene's germline CDR1 is TVYSNPD and CDR2 GDNSRS (reference sequence).

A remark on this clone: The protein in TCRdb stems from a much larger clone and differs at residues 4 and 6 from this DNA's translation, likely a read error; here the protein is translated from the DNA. CDR3 DNA sequence: TGTGCCTGTGGCACCGCGGGTACTGGGGGATATTACACCGATAAACTCATCTTT. This codes for CACGTAGTGGYYTDKLIF. The genes are TRDV2 and TRDJ1, with 11 bases identical to TRDD3. The CDR3 is made up of 18 amino acids. Per germline, CDR1 GEAIGNYY and CDR2 EKD.

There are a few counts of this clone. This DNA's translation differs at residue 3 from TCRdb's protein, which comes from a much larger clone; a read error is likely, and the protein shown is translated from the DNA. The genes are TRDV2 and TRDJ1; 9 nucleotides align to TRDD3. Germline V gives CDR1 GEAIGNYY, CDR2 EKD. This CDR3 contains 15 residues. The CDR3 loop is CARDSVGDNPDKLIF. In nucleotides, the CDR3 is TGTGCCCGTGACAGCGTGGGGGATAACCCCGATAAACTCATCTTT.

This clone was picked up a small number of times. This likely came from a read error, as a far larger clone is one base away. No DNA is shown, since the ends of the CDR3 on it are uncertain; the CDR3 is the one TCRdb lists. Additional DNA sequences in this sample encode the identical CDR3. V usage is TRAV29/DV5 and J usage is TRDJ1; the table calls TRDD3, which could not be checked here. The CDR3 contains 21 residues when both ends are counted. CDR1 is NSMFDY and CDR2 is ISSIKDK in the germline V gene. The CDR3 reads CSVLLCSKRTWGILYTDKLIF.

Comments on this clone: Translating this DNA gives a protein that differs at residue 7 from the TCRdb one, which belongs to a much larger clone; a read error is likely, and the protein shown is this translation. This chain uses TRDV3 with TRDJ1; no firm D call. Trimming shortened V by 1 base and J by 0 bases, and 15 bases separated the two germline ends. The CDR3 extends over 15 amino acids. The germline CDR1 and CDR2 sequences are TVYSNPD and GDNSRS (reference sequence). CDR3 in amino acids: CAFTNPEGYTDKLIF. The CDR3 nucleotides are TGTGCCTTTACAAACCCCGAGGGGTACACCGATAAACTCATCTTT. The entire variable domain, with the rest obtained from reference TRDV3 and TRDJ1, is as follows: CDKVTQSSPDQTVASGSEVVLLCTYDTVYSNPDLFWYRIRPDYSFQFVFYGDNSRSEGADFTQGRFSVKHILTQKAFHLVISPVRTEDSATYYCAFTNPEGYTDKLIFGKGTRVTVEP.

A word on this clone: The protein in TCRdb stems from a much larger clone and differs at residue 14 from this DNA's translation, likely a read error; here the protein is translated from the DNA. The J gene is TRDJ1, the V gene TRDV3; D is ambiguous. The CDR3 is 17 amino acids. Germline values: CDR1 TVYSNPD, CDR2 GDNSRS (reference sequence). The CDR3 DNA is TGTGCCTCCATCTACCCTCAGGGTGCTGTGTACACCGATAGACTCATCTTT. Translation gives CASIYPQGAVYTDRLIF.

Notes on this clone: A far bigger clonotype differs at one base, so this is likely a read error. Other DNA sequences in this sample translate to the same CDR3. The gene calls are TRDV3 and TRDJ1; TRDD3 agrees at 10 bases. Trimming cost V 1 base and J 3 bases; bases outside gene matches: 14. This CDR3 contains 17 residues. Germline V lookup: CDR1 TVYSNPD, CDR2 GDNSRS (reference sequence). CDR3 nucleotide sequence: TGTGCCTTTATATCATCTATTACTGGGGGATTGGCCGATAAACTCATCTTT. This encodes CAFISSITGGLADKLIF.

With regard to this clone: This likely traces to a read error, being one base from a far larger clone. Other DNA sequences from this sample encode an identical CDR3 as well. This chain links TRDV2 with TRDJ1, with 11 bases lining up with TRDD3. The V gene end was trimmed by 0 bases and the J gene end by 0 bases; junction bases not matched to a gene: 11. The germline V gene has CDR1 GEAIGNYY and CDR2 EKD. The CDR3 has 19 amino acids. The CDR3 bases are TGTGCCTGTGACACCGTTCATCTGGGGGATACCCAGTACACCGATAAACTCATCTTT. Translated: CACDTVHLGDTQYTDKLIF.

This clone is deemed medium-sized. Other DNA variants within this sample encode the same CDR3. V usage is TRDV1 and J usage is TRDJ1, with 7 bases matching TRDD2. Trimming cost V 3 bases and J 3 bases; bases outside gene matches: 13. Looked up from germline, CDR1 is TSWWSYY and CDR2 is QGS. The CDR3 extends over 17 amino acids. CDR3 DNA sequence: TGTGCTCTTGGGGACCCCCTTCCTCACCGGATCCCCGATAAACTCATCTTT. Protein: CALGDPLPHRIPDKLIF.

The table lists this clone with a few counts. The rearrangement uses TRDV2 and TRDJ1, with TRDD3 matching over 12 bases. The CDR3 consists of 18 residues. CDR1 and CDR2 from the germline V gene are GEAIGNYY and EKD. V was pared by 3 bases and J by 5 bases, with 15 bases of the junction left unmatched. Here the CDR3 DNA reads TGTGCCTGTGACGCCGCGAGTCCTGGGGGATACGAGAGTGATAAACTCATCTTT. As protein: CACDAASPGGYESDKLIF.

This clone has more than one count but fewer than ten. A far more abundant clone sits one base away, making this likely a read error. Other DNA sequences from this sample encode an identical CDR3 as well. In DNA form, the CDR3 reads TGTGCTCTTGGGGAATGGGGCGTCGGACGTGGGGGGCCGTACACCGATAAACTCATCTTT. Its translation is CALGEWGVGRGGPYTDKLIF. V gene TRDV1 combines with J gene TRDJ1; TRDD3 might be the D (6 bases). V was cut by 2 bases and J by 0 bases, with 25 bases left in between. The germline V gene has CDR1 TSWWSYY and CDR2 QGS. The CDR3 consists of 20 residues.

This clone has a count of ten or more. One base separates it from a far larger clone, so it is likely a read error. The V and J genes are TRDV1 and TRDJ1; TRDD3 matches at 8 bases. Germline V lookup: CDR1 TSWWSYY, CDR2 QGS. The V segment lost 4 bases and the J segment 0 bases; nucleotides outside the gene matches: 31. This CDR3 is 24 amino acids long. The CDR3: CALGGNIFPTFPLPGDKYTDKLIF. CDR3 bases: TGTGCTCTTGGGGGGAATATCTTCCCGACATTTCCTTTACCGGGGGATAAGTACACCGATAAACTCATCTTT.

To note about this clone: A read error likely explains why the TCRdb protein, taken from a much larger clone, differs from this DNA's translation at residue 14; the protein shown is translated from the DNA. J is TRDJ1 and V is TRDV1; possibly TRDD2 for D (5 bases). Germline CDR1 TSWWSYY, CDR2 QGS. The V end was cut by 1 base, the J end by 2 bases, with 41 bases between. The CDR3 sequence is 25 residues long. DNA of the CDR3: TGTGCTCTTGGGGAACATTACCCGTTCCTCCCAGTACTGAGGACCCGGGCCTTAAGGACCGATAAACTCATCTTT. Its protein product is CALGEHYPFLPVLRTRALRTDKLIF.

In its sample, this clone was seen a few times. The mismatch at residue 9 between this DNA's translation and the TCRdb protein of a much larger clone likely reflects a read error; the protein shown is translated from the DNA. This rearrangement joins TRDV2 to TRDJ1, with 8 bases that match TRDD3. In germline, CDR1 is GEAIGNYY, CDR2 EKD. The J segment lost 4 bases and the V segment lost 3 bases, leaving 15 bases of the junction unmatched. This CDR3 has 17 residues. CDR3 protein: CACDDFYGPTGGDKLIF. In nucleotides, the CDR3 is TGTGCCTGTGACGACTTCTACGGGCCTACTGGGGGCGATAAACTCATCTTT.

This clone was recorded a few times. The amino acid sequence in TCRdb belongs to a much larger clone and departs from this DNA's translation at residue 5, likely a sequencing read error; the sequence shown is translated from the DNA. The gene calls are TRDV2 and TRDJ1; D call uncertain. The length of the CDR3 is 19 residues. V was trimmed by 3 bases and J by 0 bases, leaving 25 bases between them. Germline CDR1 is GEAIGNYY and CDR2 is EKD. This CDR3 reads CACDSIPQAGSGYTDKLIF. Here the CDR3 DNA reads TGTGCCTGTGACTCCATACCCCAGGCGGGAAGCGGGTACACCGATAAACTCATCTTT.

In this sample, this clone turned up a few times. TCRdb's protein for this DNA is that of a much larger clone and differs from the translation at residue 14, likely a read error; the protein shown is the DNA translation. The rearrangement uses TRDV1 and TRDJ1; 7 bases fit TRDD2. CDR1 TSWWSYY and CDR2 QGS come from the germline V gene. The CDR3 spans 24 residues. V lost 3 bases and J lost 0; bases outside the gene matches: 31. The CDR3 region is CALGDQLSYTRGWRIFGYTDKLIF. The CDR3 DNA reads TGTGCTCTTGGGGACCAACTTTCCTACACGAGGGGCTGGAGGATATTCGGGTACACCGATAAACTCATCTTT.

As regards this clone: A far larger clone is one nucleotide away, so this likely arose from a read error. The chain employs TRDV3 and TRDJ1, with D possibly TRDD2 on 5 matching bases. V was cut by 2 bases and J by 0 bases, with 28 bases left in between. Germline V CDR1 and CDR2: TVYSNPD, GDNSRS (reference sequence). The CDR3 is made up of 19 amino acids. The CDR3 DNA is TGTGCCTTTTCCCCTACGTCGTACCGGGAGGTAGGGGACACCGATAAACTCATCTTT. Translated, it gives CAFSPTSYREVGDTDKLIF.

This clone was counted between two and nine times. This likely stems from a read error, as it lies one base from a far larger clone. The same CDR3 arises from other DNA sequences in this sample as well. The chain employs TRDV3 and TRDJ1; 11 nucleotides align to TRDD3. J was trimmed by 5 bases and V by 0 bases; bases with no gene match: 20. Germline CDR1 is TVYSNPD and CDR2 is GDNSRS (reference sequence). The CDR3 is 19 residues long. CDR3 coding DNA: TGTGCCTTTAGCCCTCCTACGGTATACTGGGGGATAAGTGAGGATAAACTCATCTTT. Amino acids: CAFSPPTVYWGISEDKLIF. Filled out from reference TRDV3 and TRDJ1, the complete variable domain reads CDKVTQSSPDQTVASGSEVVLLCTYDTVYSNPDLFWYRIRPDYSFQFVFYGDNSRSEGADFTQGRFSVKHILTQKAFHLVISPVRTEDSATYYCAFSPPTVYWGISEDKLIFGKGTRVTVEP.

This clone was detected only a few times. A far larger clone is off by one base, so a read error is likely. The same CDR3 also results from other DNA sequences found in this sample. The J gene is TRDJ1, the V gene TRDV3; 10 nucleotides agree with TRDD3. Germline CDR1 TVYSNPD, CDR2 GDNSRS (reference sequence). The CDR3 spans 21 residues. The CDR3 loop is CASPSGLPPVLGDQNTDKLIF. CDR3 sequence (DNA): TGTGCCTCTCCTTCCGGCCTTCCACCCGTACTGGGGGATCAAAACACCGATAAACTCATTTTT.

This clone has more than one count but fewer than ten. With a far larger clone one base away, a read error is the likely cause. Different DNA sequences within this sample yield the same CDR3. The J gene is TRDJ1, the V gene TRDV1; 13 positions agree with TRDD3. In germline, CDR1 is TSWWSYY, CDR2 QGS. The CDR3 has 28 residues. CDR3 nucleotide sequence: TGCGCTCTTGGGGGGACCTTCCTAGGGGCACTCGATTACCGATACTGGGGGATACGTAGTCCCAACACCGATAAACTCATCTTT. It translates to CALGGTFLGALDYRYWGIRSPNTDKLIF.

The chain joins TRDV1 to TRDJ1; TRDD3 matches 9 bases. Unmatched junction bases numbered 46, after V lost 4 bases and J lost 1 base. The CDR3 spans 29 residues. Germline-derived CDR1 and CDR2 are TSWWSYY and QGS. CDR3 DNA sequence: TGTGCTCTTGGGGCACTGAGCGGCTACACCATGGGTCCATCCGGAAAACTGGGGGAACTCCTAGTCGGCACCGATAAACTCATCTTT. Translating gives CALGALSGYTMGPSGKLGELLVGTDKLIF.

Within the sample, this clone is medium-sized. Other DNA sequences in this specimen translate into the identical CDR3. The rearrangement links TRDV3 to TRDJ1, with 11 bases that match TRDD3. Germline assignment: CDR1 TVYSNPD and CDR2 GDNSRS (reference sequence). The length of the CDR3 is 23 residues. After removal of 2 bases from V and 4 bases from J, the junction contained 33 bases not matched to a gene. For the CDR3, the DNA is TGTGCCTTTCGATTCTCCCTAAAGTCTGGGGGGTACTGGGGGATATCCCTGGTCGATAAACTCATCTTT. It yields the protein CAFRFSLKSGGYWGISLVDKLIF.